The TCR beta chain under discussion was sequenced for a study of T cell responses to AZD1222 COVID-19 vaccine. Germline-derived CDR1 and CDR2 are GTSNPN and SVGIG (reference sequence). Trimming stripped 1 base from V and 0 bases from J, with 10 bases between. CDR3 size: 16 residues. Sequencing used immunoSEQ multiplex PCR; TCRdb keeps in-frame clones, though not all of them. The sample comprises 180,000 or so clones, about 91% of which are singletons, and 1% to 1.5% rests with the top ten. General study findings and limits: Among AZD1222 vaccinees, only five to seven were seropositive at baseline. Clonal diversity was possibly underestimated; the donors were predominantly white British and more often female. Regions 160-218 and 743-854 held dominance among vaccine-associated CD4 TCRs, which spanned spike.

In the case of this clone: What it recognizes is unknown.

This receptor was obtained from an adult who received the AZD1222 COVID-19 vaccine. The sequenced sample was peripheral blood, obtained 28 days after the second AZD1222 dose. The chain is built from TRBV30 and TRBJ2-6, with D perhaps given as TRBD1 or TRBD2 (5 bases each). The DNA of the CDR3 is TGTGCCTGGAGTGGGGGACGGAGCTCTGGGGCCAACGTCCTGACTTTC. Its translation: CAWSGGRSSGANVLTF.